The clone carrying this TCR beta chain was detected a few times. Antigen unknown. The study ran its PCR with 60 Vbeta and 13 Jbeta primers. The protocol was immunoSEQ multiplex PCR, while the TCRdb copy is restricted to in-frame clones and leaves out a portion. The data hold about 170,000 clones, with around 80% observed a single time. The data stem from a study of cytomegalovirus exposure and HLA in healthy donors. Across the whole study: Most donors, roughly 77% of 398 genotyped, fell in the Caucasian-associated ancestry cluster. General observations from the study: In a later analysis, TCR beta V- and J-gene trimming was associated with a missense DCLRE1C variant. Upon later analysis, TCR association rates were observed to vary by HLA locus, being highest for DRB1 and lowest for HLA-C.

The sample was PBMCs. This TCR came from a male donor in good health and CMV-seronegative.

The CDR3 nucleotides are TGTGCCAGCAGCTTGAGGGCAGGACTAAGCTCCTACGAGCAGTACTTC. Translation: CASSLRAGLSSYEQYF. The chain links TRBV5-6 to TRBJ2-7; a weak D match, TRBD2 (6 bases). CDR3 size: 16 residues. CDR1 and CDR2 (germline): SGHDT, YYEEEE. V was clipped by 1 base and J by 0 bases, with 14 bases between them.